This TCR beta chain was sequenced for a study of T cell repertoires in cytomegalovirus infection. The overall study: CMV infection and matching HLA type were both indicated by public TCR beta signatures. Findings of the study overall: CMV-specific TCR beta clonotypes restricted by HLA-C dominated the ex vivo response. Identification of carriers of CMV plus the relevant HLA was achieved through cumulative public TCR beta family frequency.

TCRdb independently ran MiXCR on the reads; one entry per CDR3 protein. The sample lists 570,000 or so distinct CDR3 sequences, under 45% occurring once. This clonotype was observed a few times. Its target is unknown. The CDR3 is 15 amino acids. Germline-derived CDR1 and CDR2 are LGHNA and YNFKEQ. Between the trimmed V and J ends, which lost 4 bases and 2 bases, there was a span of 12 bases. This clonotype was obtained from a human donor in good health (CMV status not recorded). Some clones in this sample may be carry-over from other donors' samples. The sequenced sample was cultured PBMCs, obtained from culture after CMV antigen stimulation. This chain links TRBV4-2 with TRBJ1-3; D unclear. CDR3 sequence (DNA): TGTGCCAGCAGCCGGCCGGGTAAAGCTGGAAACACCATATATTTT. Translation: CASSRPGKAGNTIYF.